Following are 16 T cell receptor beta chains from one sample sequenced in a study of blood T cell repertoires in COVID-19. TCRdb's table, derived via immunoSEQ multiplex PCR, lists solely in-frame clones and lacks some. This sample has about 230,000 clones; 85% occur once, and the top ten carry around 0.89%. The sequenced sample was peripheral blood. The receptors shown here come from a middle-aged man with acute or convalescent COVID-19.

The chain recombines TRBV7-2 with TRBJ1-3; a possible D gene is TRBD1 (5 bases). Germline V gives CDR1 SGHTA, CDR2 FQGNSA. V lost 7 bases, J lost 1 base, and 8 bases lay in between. The CDR3 consists of 13 residues. In DNA, the CDR3 is TGTGCCAGCACGACAGCTTCTGGAAACACCATATATTTT. Translating gives CASTTASGNTIYF.

In its sample, this clone was seen once. The chain combines TRBV19 with TRBJ1-1; possibly TRBD1 for D (5 bases). V was trimmed by 5 bases and J by 3 bases, leaving 13 bases between them. The germline V gene has CDR1 LNHDA and CDR2 SQIVND (reference sequence). This CDR3 has 14 residues. The CDR3 protein is CASSRFGGDTEAFF. CDR3 bases: TGTGCCAGTAGTCGGTTCGGAGGGGACACTGAAGCTTTCTTT.

The rearrangement joins TRBV7-8 to TRBJ2-1; 9 bases align to TRBD2. The CDR3 is made up of 16 amino acids. V was pared by 5 bases and J by 8 bases, with 13 bases of the junction left unmatched. Germline V gene sequence: CDR1 SGHVS, CDR2 FQNEAQ. This CDR3 is CASSLSGGPMGDEQFF. CDR3 sequence (DNA): TGTGCCAGCAGCCTTAGCGGGGGACCCATGGGGGATGAGCAGTTCTTC.

In this sample, this clone turned up once. The chain employs TRBV5-5 and TRBJ2-7; maybe TRBD2 (5 bases). Trimming pared 2 bases from V and 6 bases from J, leaving 15 bases between. CDR3 size: 14 residues. The germline V gene encodes CDR1 SGHKS and CDR2 YYEKEE (reference sequence). CDR3 region: CASSLGGPSAEQYF. In DNA form, the CDR3 reads TGTGCCAGCAGCTTAGGAGGACCCTCTGCCGAGCAGTACTTC.

This chain joins TRBV12-5 and TRBJ1-2; 11 nucleotides line up with TRBD1. J gave up 5 bases and V 1 base, and 6 bases lay outside the gene matches. From germline, CDR1 is LGHNT and CDR2 FRNRAP. The CDR3 spans 16 residues. DNA for the CDR3: TGTGCTAGTGGTTTGGCCTCCGGGACAGGGGGTTATGGCTACACCTTC. Amino acids: CASGLASGTGGYGYTF.

The chain has TRBV6-5 and TRBJ1-2, with TRBD1 matching over 9 bases. Trimming removed 4 bases from V and 4 bases from J; junction bases left unmatched: 7. The CDR3 length is 15 residues. The germline CDR1 and CDR2 sequences are MNHEY and SVGAGI. The CDR3 DNA follows: TGTGCCAGCAGTTCCGGACAGGGGAATCCCTATGGCTACACCTTC. It codes for CASSSGQGNPYGYTF.

V usage is TRBV10-3 and J usage is TRBJ1-5, with no clear D. V was cut by 4 bases and J by 0 bases, with 10 bases left in between. The CDR3 contains 15 residues. CDR1 is ENHRY and CDR2 is SYGVKD in the germline V gene. The DNA for the CDR3 is TGTGCCATCAGTGTCAGGCCGTATAGCAATCAGCCCCAGCATTTT. Protein sequence: CAISVRPYSNQPQHF.

This clone was picked up a small number of times. The CDR3 DNA follows: TGTGCCAGTAGTTCCTACGCGGGCGAGCAGTACTTC. Translation gives CASSSYAGEQYF. This rearrangement joins TRBV19 to TRBJ2-7; maybe TRBD2 (5 bases). This CDR3 is built from 12 residues. Between the trimmed V and J ends, which lost 5 bases and 6 bases, there was a span of 11 bases. Germline V gene sequence: CDR1 LNHDA, CDR2 SQIVND (reference sequence).

The CDR3 spells CSVERTGSYGYTF. The CDR3 DNA sequence: TGCAGCGTTGAAAGGACGGGGAGCTATGGCTACACCTTC. The V and J genes are TRBV29-1 and TRBJ1-2; D call uncertain. The CDR3 covers 13 residues. V was cut by 2 bases and J by 4 bases, with 11 bases left in between. Germline loops: CDR1 SQVTM, CDR2 ANQGSEA.

The chain recombines TRBV9 with TRBJ2-5; 7 nucleotides match TRBD2. CDR1 is SGDLS, CDR2 YYNGEE, per germline. The CDR3 loop spans 14 amino acids. J lost 5 bases, V lost 4 bases, and 8 bases had no gene match. CDR3 coding DNA: TGTGCCAGCAGCCCCGGGTACGGGGGGGAGACCCAGTACTTC. It is translated as CASSPGYGGETQYF.

This chain links TRBV5-1 with TRBJ1-1; D not resolved. Trimming removed 4 bases at V and 0 bases at J, with 10 bases between. This CDR3 has 14 residues. CDR1 is SGHRS, CDR2 YFSETQ, per germline. This CDR3 reads CASSAPGMNTEAFF. DNA of the CDR3: TGCGCCAGCAGCGCCCCGGGGATGAACACTGAAGCTTTCTTT.

V is TRBV2 and J is TRBJ2-1, with D perhaps TRBD2 (6 bases). The CDR3 consists of 15 residues. V lost 5 bases to trimming and J lost 4 bases, with 15 bases between them. The germline CDR1 and CDR2 sequences are SNHLY and FYNNEI. CDR3 DNA sequence: TGTGCCAGCAGTCCCCTGCGGGGAGGATACAATGAGCAGTTCTTC. This sequence encodes CASSPLRGGYNEQFF. The full variable domain, rest sourced from reference TRBV2 and TRBJ2-1, is EPEVTQTPSHQVTQMGQEVILRCVPISNHLYFYWYRQILGQKVEFLVSFYNNEISEKSEIFDDQFSVERPDGSNFTLKIRSTKLEDSAMYFCASSPLRGGYNEQFFGPGTRLTVL.

This clone was picked up one time. This chain connects TRBV15 to TRBJ1-4; D is unresolved. The V gene's germline CDR1 is LNHNV and CDR2 YYDKDF (reference sequence). V was trimmed by 6 bases and J by 8 bases, leaving 19 bases between them. The CDR3 sequence is 15 residues long. The CDR3: CATRDDGAGDEKLFF. CDR3 bases: TGTGCCACCAGAGATGACGGTGCGGGAGACGAAAAACTGTTTTTT.

This clone was seen once. The genes are TRBV6-5 and TRBJ1-1; the D is unclear. The V end was cut by 2 bases, the J end by 5 bases, with 15 bases between. There are 15 residues in the CDR3. Germline CDR1 MNHEY, CDR2 SVGAGI. CDR3 in amino acids: CASSYTEGAKTEAFF. CDR3 nucleotide sequence: TGTGCCAGCAGTTACACGGAGGGAGCAAAAACTGAAGCTTTCTTT.

The chain couples TRBV5-4 to TRBJ1-2; D remains unclear. The V end lost 4 bases, the J end lost 4 bases, and 14 bases lay between the germline ends. Looked up from germline, CDR1 is SGHNT and CDR2 is YYREEE (reference sequence). The CDR3 has 14 amino acids. The CDR3 here is CASSRDGFGYGYTF. In nucleotides, the CDR3 is TGTGCCAGCAGCCGGGATGGATTTGGCTATGGCTACACCTTC.

The chain joins TRBV29-1 to TRBJ2-3, with 10 positions matching TRBD2. This CDR3 comprises 16 residues. The germline V gene encodes CDR1 SQVTM and CDR2 ANQGSEA. V lost 6 bases to trimming and J lost 4 bases; unmatched junction nucleotides: 13. The DNA for the CDR3 is TGCAGCGTGAAGGGGAGCCCAAGCGGGGGGGCAGATACGCAGTATTTT. Amino acid sequence: CSVKGSPSGGADTQYF.